This passage covers 2 T cell receptor beta chains from one sample sequenced in a study of control samples from healthy donors and cancer patients (dated by TCRdb to 2018 to 2020). The library was made by the immunoSEQ multiplex PCR assay. Drawn from immuneACCESS, this table holds only the in-frame rearrangements with V and J called that TCRdb kept. Clones are partly lost; checked studies trace under half to an unresolved V gene and leave the rest unexplained. The sample table holds about 130,000 clones, of which about 91% were seen once. The leading ten clones occupy 8.5% to 10% of the sample. The sample comprised blood. These TCRs come from a man aged 18-30 years in good health.

V gene TRBV10-3 combines with J gene TRBJ2-5, with D perhaps matching TRBD1 (5 bases). This CDR3 comprises 15 residues. Germline-derived CDR1 and CDR2 are ENHRY and SYGVKD. Trimming removed 1 base at V and 2 bases at J, with 11 bases between. CDR3 loop: CAISEFDSRQETQYF. The DNA for the CDR3 is TGTGCCATCAGTGAGTTCGACAGCCGTCAAGAGACCCAGTACTTC.

The chain has TRBV5-1 and TRBJ1-2, with D uncertain. Germline V gene sequence: CDR1 SGHRS, CDR2 YFSETQ. Trimming took off 1 base at V and 7 bases at J, with 17 bases between the two ends. The CDR3 totals 15 residues. The CDR3 is CASSLIAGQRGGYTF. The CDR3 DNA sequence: TGCGCCAGCAGCTTGATAGCAGGCCAGCGAGGTGGCTACACCTTC.